Presented here are 5 T cell receptor beta chains from one specimen sequenced in a study of somatic mutations in cytotoxic T cells in rheumatoid arthritis. The data were produced by immunoSEQ multiplex PCR, yet TCRdb's version contains in-frame clones alone and is incomplete. Among some 13,000 clones, nearly 80% were seen once, and the ten largest hold around 21%. Sequencing input: CD8+ T cells sorted from blood. The source of these receptors is an adult with rheumatoid arthritis.

The CDR3 loop reads CASSPSGVSSYEQYF. Here the CDR3 DNA reads TGTGCCAGCAGCCCCTCAGGGGTAAGCTCCTACGAGCAGTACTTC. The V call is TRBV2, the J call TRBJ2-7; perhaps TRBD1 as D (6 bases). The CDR3 spans 15 residues. Germline CDR1 and CDR2: SNHLY and FYNNEI. Trimming left V 6 bases short and J 0 bases short, with 15 bases between.

The chain uses TRBV6-1 and TRBJ2-2; D is perhaps TRBD1 (6 bases). The length of the CDR3 is 15 residues. Germline V gives CDR1 MNHNS, CDR2 SASEGT. V dropped 0 bases and J dropped 7 bases, with 12 bases sitting between them. The CDR3 nucleotides are TGTGCCAGCAGTGAAGCTGATAGGGGGAGCGGGGAGCTGTTTTTT. It yields the protein CASSEADRGSGELFF.

This clone was counted once. V gene TRBV19 combines with J gene TRBJ2-1, with 9 bases identical to TRBD2. The germline CDR1 and CDR2 sequences are LNHDA and SQIVND (reference sequence). CDR3 length: 16 residues. Trimming removed 6 bases from V and 0 bases from J; junction bases left unmatched: 6. This CDR3 is CASRTREGGSYNEQFF. CDR3 DNA: TGTGCCAGTAGGACGCGGGAGGGGGGCTCCTACAATGAGCAGTTCTTC.

The chain uses TRBV6-6 and TRBJ2-7, with a possible D match to TRBD1 (5 bases). Germline values: CDR1 MNHNY, CDR2 SVGAGI (reference sequence). Trimming shortened V by 2 bases and J by 5 bases, and 13 bases separated the two germline ends. The CDR3 totals 14 residues. The CDR3 loop is CASSYVGVIDEQYF. In nucleotides, the CDR3 is TGTGCCAGCAGTTACGTAGGGGTTATCGACGAGCAGTACTTC.

V gene TRBV9 combines with J gene TRBJ2-7; 7 nucleotides agree with TRBD1. V dropped 3 bases and J dropped 2; count of bases not matched to a gene: 5. Germline CDR1 and CDR2: SGDLS and YYNGEE. CDR3 size: 14 residues. The CDR3 reads CASSAPGTAYEQYF. The CDR3 DNA follows: TGTGCCAGCAGCGCCCCCGGGACAGCCTACGAGCAGTACTTC.